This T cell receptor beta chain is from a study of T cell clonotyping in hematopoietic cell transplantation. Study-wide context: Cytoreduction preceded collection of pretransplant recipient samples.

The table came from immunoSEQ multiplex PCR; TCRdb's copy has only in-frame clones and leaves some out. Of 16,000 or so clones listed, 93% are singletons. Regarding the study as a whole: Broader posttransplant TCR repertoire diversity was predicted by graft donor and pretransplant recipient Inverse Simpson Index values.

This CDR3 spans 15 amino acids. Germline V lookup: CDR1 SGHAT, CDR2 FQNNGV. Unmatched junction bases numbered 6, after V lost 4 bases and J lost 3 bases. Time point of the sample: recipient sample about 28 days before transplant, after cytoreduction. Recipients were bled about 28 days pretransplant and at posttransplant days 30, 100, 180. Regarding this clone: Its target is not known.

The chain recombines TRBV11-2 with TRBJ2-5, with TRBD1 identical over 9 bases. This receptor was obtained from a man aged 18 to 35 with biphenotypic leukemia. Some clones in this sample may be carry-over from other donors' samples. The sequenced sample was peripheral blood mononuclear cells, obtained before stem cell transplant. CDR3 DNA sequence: TGTGCCAGCAGCTATCCGGGACAGGGAGAAGAGACCCAGTACTTC. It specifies CASSYPGQGEETQYF.